The 10 T cell receptor beta chains given below trace back to one sample, sequenced in a study of blood T cell repertoires in COVID-19. Profiled with immunoSEQ multiplex PCR; TCRdb holds only in-frame clones, not every one. The sample shows about 230,000 clones, 70% to 90% of them seen only once. The specimen sequenced was peripheral blood. Receptors originate from a woman between 65 and 79 years old with active or convalescent COVID-19.

The chain employs TRBV2 and TRBJ1-2; perhaps TRBD1 as D (5 bases). The CDR3 spans 14 residues. Germline V gene data show CDR1 as SNHLY and CDR2 as FYNNEI. Deletions cut 2 bases from V and 7 bases from J, with 14 bases between. CDR3 sequence: CASSESSGGGGYTF. The CDR3 DNA follows: TGTGCCAGCAGTGAAAGTTCGGGGGGAGGTGGCTACACCTTC.

The chain uses TRBV5-4 and TRBJ2-7; 9 nucleotides match TRBD1. This CDR3 spans 15 amino acids. Trimming removed 0 bases from V and 4 bases from J; junction bases left unmatched: 5. Germline CDR1 SGHNT, CDR2 YYREEE (reference sequence). CDR3 loop: CASSLAGTGFYEQYF. In DNA, the CDR3 is TGTGCCAGCAGCTTGGCCGGGACAGGGTTTTACGAGCAGTACTTC.

The chain links TRBV9 to TRBJ2-3; tentative D call: TRBD2 (9 bases). V dropped 4 bases and J dropped 2 bases, with 14 bases sitting between them. The germline CDR1 and CDR2 sequences are SGDLS and YYNGEE. The CDR3 loop spans 15 amino acids. CDR3 DNA sequence: TGTGCCAGCAGCACAGGGGGACTAGCCACAGATACGCAGTATTTT. Amino acid sequence: CASSTGGLATDTQYF.

This clone has just a few counts. The chain combines TRBV7-2 with TRBJ2-2; 9 positions match TRBD2. CDR3 size: 15 residues. Germline V lookup: CDR1 SGHTA, CDR2 FQGNSA. Unmatched junction bases numbered 0, after V lost 3 bases and J lost 1 base. CDR3 protein: CASSFSGGNTGELFF. CDR3 DNA sequence: TGTGCCAGCAGCTTTAGCGGGGGGAACACCGGGGAGCTGTTTTTT.

The V call is TRBV6-5, the J call TRBJ2-5, with 12 bases lining up with TRBD2. The germline V gene encodes CDR1 MNHEY and CDR2 SVGAGI. V shed 8 bases, J shed 4 bases, and the junction held 5 bases outside the gene matches. The CDR3 is 14 amino acids. In DNA form, the CDR3 reads TGTGCCAGCGGACTAGCGGGGCTGTCAGAGACCCAGTACTTC. Its protein product is CASGLAGLSETQYF.

This clone has just one count. The J gene is TRBJ2-5, the V gene TRBV5-1; 7 bases map to TRBD1. J gave up 5 bases and V 3 bases, and 7 bases lay outside the gene matches. CDR3 length equals 14 residues. From germline, CDR1 is SGHRS and CDR2 YFSETQ. The DNA for the CDR3 is TGCGCCAGCAGCTACCAGGGGGTAGGGGAGACCCAGTACTTC. As protein: CASSYQGVGETQYF.

The genes are TRBV6-5 and TRBJ1-2, with D uncertain. With 6 bases removed from V and 5 bases from J, the gap between germline ends came to 10 bases. There are 12 residues in the CDR3. Germline lookup yields CDR1 MNHEY and CDR2 SVGAGI. CDR3 DNA sequence: TGTGCCAGCAGCCTTTTAGCATATGGCTACACCTTC. Translated: CASSLLAYGYTF.

The chain recombines TRBV4-1 with TRBJ2-7, with a possible D match to TRBD2 (5 bases). The germline V gene has CDR1 MGHRA and CDR2 YSYEKL. V shed 4 bases and J shed 2 bases, with 21 bases lying between them. The length of the CDR3 is 17 residues. Written as DNA, the CDR3 is TGCGCCAGCAGCCCCGGCGGTGCGGCGGGTCATGCCTACGAGCAGTACTTC. Encoded protein: CASSPGGAAGHAYEQYF.

V is TRBV10-3 and J is TRBJ2-7; no definite D call. The CDR3 is 14 amino acids. The germline gives CDR1 ENHRY, CDR2 SYGVKD. V was shortened by 3 bases and J by 4 bases, with 13 bases between the two germline ends. The CDR3 sequence: CAISDNQAKYEQYF. In DNA, the CDR3 is TGTGCCATCAGTGATAATCAGGCCAAGTACGAGCAGTACTTC.

The chain recombines TRBV4-2 with TRBJ1-2, with 7 bases aligning to TRBD1. Unmatched junction bases numbered 6, after V lost 1 base and J lost 4 bases. The CDR3 loop spans 15 amino acids. Germline lookup yields CDR1 LGHNA and CDR2 YNFKEQ. CDR3 DNA sequence: TGTGCCAGCAGCCAAGGACAGGGACACCCCTATGGCTACACCTTC. It is translated as CASSQGQGHPYGYTF.